Shown below are 3 T cell receptor beta chains from a single sample sequenced in a study of vaccination effects on CD4 cells after COVID-19. Subsequent to a culture period of 10 days, CD4+ T cells were isolated. Produced via immunoSEQ multiplex PCR; TCRdb's table is partial and in-frame only. Of about 48,000 clones listed, approximately 61% are singletons. For these receptors, no antigen is known. Specimen: CD4+ T cells from PBMCs cultured without peptide, collected before COVID-19 vaccination. These receptors were taken from a human donor who received a COVID-19 vaccine.

The chain links TRBV6-1 to TRBJ2-7; D might be TRBD2 (6 bases). V was cut by 4 bases and J by 2 bases, with 21 bases left in between. Germline V gene lookup returns CDR1 MNHNS and CDR2 SASEGT. This CDR3 spans 17 amino acids. CDR3 in DNA: TGTGCCAGCAGTGGGCTGGGATTAGCGGACCCGCCCTACGAGCAGTACTTC. The encoded protein is CASSGLGLADPPYEQYF.

The chain couples TRBV4-2 to TRBJ1-2, with 8 bases lining up with TRBD1. V trimming: 0 bases; J trimming: 6 bases; junction bases outside the gene matches: 9. Looked up from germline, CDR1 is LGHNA and CDR2 is YNFKEQ. The CDR3 loop spans 16 amino acids. CDR3 DNA sequence: TGTGCCAGCAGCCAAGATCGCGGGCGGACAGGGAATGGCTACACCTTC. As protein: CASSQDRGRTGNGYTF.

The rearrangement links TRBV2 to TRBJ1-2; D gene unclear. Germline CDR1 and CDR2: SNHLY and FYNNEI. V was pared by 5 bases and J by 4 bases, with 20 bases between. The CDR3 consists of 16 residues. CDR3 coding DNA: TGTGCCAGCAGTAAAGGTTCCGTCTTGGAGGGCTATGGCTACACCTTC. It translates to CASSKGSVLEGYGYTF.